The 32 T cell receptor beta chains reported below all come from one sample, sequenced in a study of blood T cell repertoires in COVID-19 (dated by TCRdb to 2018 to 2021). To prepare the library, the immunoSEQ multiplex PCR assay was applied. This is the immuneACCESS table as TCRdb keeps it, with only in-frame sequences that have V and J called. A part of the clones is gone; compared with another copy, unresolved V genes explain less than half, and the rest is unexplained. This sample is represented by about 120,000 clones; approximately 81% of them were singletons. The ten most abundant clones make up 3.5% to 4.5% of the sample. The sequenced sample consisted of peripheral blood. Receptor source: a woman of 80 years or more with acute or convalescent COVID-19.

The CDR3 nucleotides are TGTGCCAGCAGTTACGGGACAGGGGGCGCGAACACCGGGGAGCTGTTTTTT. This translates into CASSYGTGGANTGELFF. The chain couples TRBV27 to TRBJ2-2, with 12 positions matching TRBD1. Germline CDR1 reads MNHEY; CDR2 reads SMNVEV (reference sequence). The CDR3 contains 17 residues. Trimming at V came to 4 bases and at J to 0 bases, leaving 3 bases not matched to a gene.

This rearrangement joins TRBV29-1 to TRBJ2-3; 12 bases are a match to TRBD1. Germline V gives CDR1 SQVTM, CDR2 ANQGSEA. V lost 5 bases to trimming and J lost 7 bases; unmatched junction nucleotides: 4. This CDR3 spans 13 amino acids. The CDR3 protein is CSVRDRGQYTQYF. The CDR3 DNA is TGCAGCGTTCGGGACAGGGGGCAATATACGCAGTATTTT.

This clone was seen once. The chain uses TRBV4-2 and TRBJ1-1, with a possible D match to TRBD1 (5 bases). With 1 base removed from V and 6 bases from J, the gap between germline ends came to 9 bases. This CDR3 spans 13 amino acids. Per germline, CDR1 LGHNA and CDR2 YNFKEQ. The CDR3 DNA is TGTGCCAGCAGCCAAGCCCCGGGGGCTGAAGCTTTCTTT. It translates to CASSQAPGAEAFF.

The chain employs TRBV15 and TRBJ2-3; D gene unclear. Trimming removed 5 bases from V and 2 bases from J, with 5 bases in between. Germline V gene data show CDR1 as LNHNV and CDR2 as YYDKDF (reference sequence). The CDR3 is 12 residues long. The CDR3 loop is CATSDFTDTQYF. The CDR3 region has the DNA TGTGCCACCAGCGACTTCACAGATACGCAGTATTTT.

The chain employs TRBV7-2 and TRBJ1-2; D possibly corresponds to TRBD1 (5 bases). Trimming cost V 2 bases and J 6 bases, with 10 bases left between them. The CDR3 spans 13 residues. Germline loops: CDR1 SGHTA, CDR2 FQGNSA. The CDR3 nucleotides read TGTGCCAGCAGCTTAAGACAGACTGATGGCTACACCTTC. This codes for CASSLRQTDGYTF. Combining the CDR3 with reference TRBV7-2 and TRBJ1-2 gives the whole variable domain GAGVSQSPSNKVTEKGKDVELRCDPISGHTALYWYRQSLGQGLEFLIYFQGNSAPDKSGLPSDRFSAERTGGSVSTLTIQRTQQEDSAVYLCASSLRQTDGYTFGSGTRLTVV.

The chain combines TRBV7-9 with TRBJ2-5; possibly TRBD1 for D (6 bases). Trimming took 3 bases from V and 5 from J, leaving 25 bases between them. Per the germline V gene, CDR1 is SEHNR and CDR2 is FQNEAQ (reference sequence). The CDR3 is 18 residues long. The CDR3 DNA is TGTGCCAGCAGCTTGAACAGGGTCATGGGCGATCAGGTGGAGACCCAGTACTTC. Translated, it gives CASSLNRVMGDQVETQYF.

The chain employs TRBV18 and TRBJ2-7; 7 positions agree with TRBD2. Germline V gene sequence: CDR1 KGHSH, CDR2 LQKENI. CDR3 length: 15 amino acids. J gave up 3 bases and V 3 bases, and 8 bases lay outside the gene matches. The CDR3 DNA reads as TGTGCCAGCTCACCGGCGGGGGACGGGGGCTACGAGCAGTACTTC. It yields the protein CASSPAGDGGYEQYF.

The chain uses TRBV7-2 and TRBJ2-1; tentatively, D is TRBD1 (6 bases). CDR3 length: 15 residues. From germline, CDR1 is SGHTA and CDR2 FQGNSA. V was clipped by 5 bases and J by 3 bases, with 14 bases between them. The CDR3 DNA reads TGTGCCAGCAGCCCATCCGGACAGAGCTACAATGAGCAGTTCTTC. It specifies CASSPSGQSYNEQFF.

The chain uses TRBV5-8 and TRBJ1-1, with 10 bases that match TRBD1. Per germline, CDR1 SGHTS and CDR2 YDEGEE. Losses at the gene ends were 2 bases for V and 1 base for J; bases not matched to a gene: 11. The CDR3 is 18 residues long. The CDR3: CASSFTWGTGVKNTEAFF. The CDR3 DNA is TGTGCCAGCAGCTTCACGTGGGGGACAGGGGTGAAGAACACTGAAGCTTTCTTT.

This chain connects TRBV6-6 to TRBJ2-7, with 7 bases aligning to TRBD2. CDR3 length equals 14 residues. V shed 6 bases and J 3 bases; nucleotides not matched to a gene: 8. Germline V gives CDR1 MNHNY, CDR2 SVGAGI (reference sequence). The CDR3 reads CASRLDGGNYEQYF. The CDR3 nucleotides are TGTGCCAGCAGGCTCGACGGGGGGAACTACGAGCAGTACTTC.

This chain uses TRBV19 with TRBJ1-3, with D maybe TRBD1 (6 bases). Germline V gene data show CDR1 as LNHDA and CDR2 as SQIVND (reference sequence). V was shortened by 5 bases and J by 1 base, with 12 bases between the two germline ends. CDR3 length equals 15 residues. The CDR3: CASSLDQGSGNTIYF. The CDR3 DNA is TGTGCCAGTAGTCTCGATCAGGGGTCTGGAAACACCATATATTTT.

The gene calls are TRBV5-5 and TRBJ1-3, with 11 bases identical to TRBD1. Germline trimming cut 4 bases from V and 2 bases from J; bases unmatched to any gene: 2. The CDR3 consists of 15 residues. The germline V gene has CDR1 SGHKS and CDR2 YYEKEE (reference sequence). This CDR3 reads CASSLGQGAGNTIYF. As DNA, the CDR3 is TGTGCCAGCAGCCTGGGACAGGGGGCTGGAAACACCATATATTTT.

This chain links TRBV4-1 with TRBJ2-7; D unclear. The CDR3 is made up of 13 amino acids. V dropped 0 bases and J dropped 6 bases, with 9 bases sitting between them. Germline CDR1 MGHRA, CDR2 YSYEKL. DNA for the CDR3: TGCGCCAGCAGCCAAGATGCAAGCCGCGAGCAGTACTTC. This encodes CASSQDASREQYF.

The chain has TRBV3-1 (or the pseudogene TRBV3-2) and TRBJ2-5, with D hard to call. The CDR3 extends over 15 amino acids. Per the germline V gene, CDR1 is LGHDT and CDR2 is YNNKEL (reference sequence). V was shortened by 0 bases and J by 1 base, with 9 bases between the two germline ends. In nucleotides, the CDR3 is TGTGCCAGCAGCCAAGATGACACTGTCCAAGAGACCCAGTACTTC. It codes for CASSQDDTVQETQYF.

The chain has TRBV7-2 and TRBJ2-7; D may be TRBD1 (5 bases). The CDR3 runs to 14 residues. V was shortened by 1 base and J by 5 bases, with 12 bases between the two germline ends. Germline V gives CDR1 SGHTA, CDR2 FQGNSA. The CDR3 region has the DNA TGTGCCAGCAGCTTAGACCAGGGCCGGGACGAGCAGTACTTC. It encodes CASSLDQGRDEQYF. Together with reference TRBV7-2 and TRBJ2-7, the CDR3 gives the full variable domain: GAGVSQSPSNKVTEKGKDVELRCDPISGHTALYWYRQSLGQGLEFLIYFQGNSAPDKSGLPSDRFSAERTGGSVSTLTIQRTQQEDSAVYLCASSLDQGRDEQYFGPGTRLTVT.

The chain has TRBV3-1 (or the pseudogene TRBV3-2) and TRBJ2-1; D unresolved. V dropped 4 bases and J dropped 1 base, with 5 bases sitting between them. CDR1 and CDR2 from the germline V gene are LGHDT and YNNKEL (reference sequence). The CDR3 spans 13 residues. The CDR3 region has the DNA TGTGCCAGCAGCCTCCGGTCCTACAATGAGCAGTTCTTC. Residues: CASSLRSYNEQFF.

The rearrangement uses TRBV6-2 or TRBV6-3 and TRBJ2-5; weak D call: TRBD2 (5 bases). CDR3 length: 14 amino acids. Trimming took off 2 bases at V and 5 bases at J, with 12 bases between the two ends. Germline V gene lookup returns CDR1 MNHEY and CDR2 SVGEGT. CDR3 bases: TGTGCCAGCAGTTACGGTGGTAGCGCGGAGACCCAGTACTTC. It encodes CASSYGGSAETQYF.

This sequence joins TRBV5-1 and TRBJ2-5; D call uncertain. The CDR3 consists of 11 residues. In germline, CDR1 is SGHRS, CDR2 YFSETQ. V lost 2 bases and J 5 bases, leaving 4 bases between the germline ends. The CDR3, as DNA: TGCGCCAGCAGCTTCCAGGAGACCCAGTACTTC. This translates into CASSFQETQYF.

The chain uses TRBV7-2 and TRBJ1-1; D unresolved. Looked up from germline, CDR1 is SGHTA and CDR2 is FQGNSA. This CDR3 spans 14 amino acids. V lost 6 bases and J lost 0, with 11 bases in between. The CDR3 DNA is TGTGCCAGCAGTTTTAGCCATGTGAACACTGAAGCTTTCTTT. Its translation: CASSFSHVNTEAFF.

The chain recombines TRBV6-5 with TRBJ2-2, with a possible D match to TRBD1 (5 bases). Per germline, CDR1 MNHEY and CDR2 SVGAGI. CDR3 length: 13 residues. V lost 6 bases to trimming and J lost 4 bases, with 9 bases between them. The CDR3 is CASRTDGTGELFF. The DNA for the CDR3 is TGTGCCAGCAGGACAGATGGCACCGGGGAGCTGTTTTTT.

The chain carries TRBV20-1 and TRBJ1-5; TRBD1 is a possible D gene (5 bases). Germline-derived CDR1 and CDR2 are DFQATT and SNEGSKA (reference sequence). The CDR3 is 15 amino acids. V was pared by 3 bases and J by 3 bases, with 15 bases between. CDR3 nucleotide sequence: TGCAGTGCTAGTAGCGCAGGGTTTGACAATCAGCCCCAGCATTTT. Its translation: CSASSAGFDNQPQHF.

This clone turned up a few times. This chain joins TRBV9 and TRBJ2-1; D may be TRBD2 (6 bases). The ends were cut back, 2 bases at V and 6 bases at J, with 12 bases in the middle. The CDR3 is 14 residues long. Germline values: CDR1 SGDLS, CDR2 YYNGEE. The CDR3 sequence: CASSVIQEGNEQFF. In DNA, the CDR3 is TGTGCCAGCAGCGTTATACAGGAGGGCAATGAGCAGTTCTTC.

The V and J genes are TRBV30 and TRBJ2-3; 9 positions agree with TRBD2. Germline loops: CDR1 GTSNPN, CDR2 SVGIG (reference sequence). Losses at the gene ends were 3 bases for V and 5 bases for J; bases not matched to a gene: 3. This CDR3 has 13 residues. CDR3 residues: CAWRRGGEDTQYF. The CDR3 region has the DNA TGTGCCTGGAGGCGGGGGGGCGAAGATACGCAGTATTTT.

The rearrangement joins TRBV11-3 to TRBJ2-3, with TRBD2 matching 8 bases. Trimming cost V 4 bases and J 7 bases; bases outside gene matches: 10. Germline CDR1 is SGHNT and CDR2 is YENEEA. CDR3 size: 15 residues. CDR3 DNA: TGTGCCAGCAGCTCGAGCGGGGGAGACGTCTATACGCAGTATTTT. Its translation is CASSSSGGDVYTQYF.

This clone showed up just a few times. The chain employs TRBV6-5 and TRBJ1-1, with D perhaps matching TRBD1 (5 bases). Looked up from germline, CDR1 is MNHEY and CDR2 is SVGAGI. V was clipped by 3 bases and J by 11 bases, with 13 bases between them. The CDR3 covers 12 residues. DNA for the CDR3: TGTGCCAGCAGTTATCCCCAGGGCTCGGCTTTCTTT. Translation gives CASSYPQGSAFF.

V is TRBV2 and J is TRBJ1-3, with 7 nucleotides matching TRBD1. The V gene end was trimmed by 6 bases and the J gene end by 1 base; junction bases not matched to a gene: 3. There are 14 residues in the CDR3. CDR1 is SNHLY and CDR2 is FYNNEI in the germline V gene. DNA of the CDR3: TGTGCCAGCAGAGAGACAGGGTCTGGAAACACCATATATTTT. Translated: CASRETGSGNTIYF.

The V call is TRBV19, the J call TRBJ2-7, with D possibly matching TRBD2 (5 bases). Germline values: CDR1 LNHDA, CDR2 SQIVND (reference sequence). The CDR3 sequence is 12 residues long. The V and J ends lost 5 bases and 4 bases respectively, with 9 bases between them. The DNA of the CDR3 is TGTGCCAGTAGTCACGGGATGTACGAGCAGTACTTC. It is translated as CASSHGMYEQYF. Full variable domain (remainder filled in from reference TRBV19 and TRBJ2-7): DGGITQSPKYLFRKEGQNVTLSCEQNLNHDAMYWYRQDPGQGLRLIYYSQIVNDFQKGDIAEGYSVSREKKESFPLTVTSAQKNPTAFYLCASSHGMYEQYFGPGTRLTVT.

J is TRBJ1-5 and V is TRBV2, with 7 bases fitting TRBD1. J gave up 7 bases and V 0 bases, and 9 bases lay outside the gene matches. The CDR3 totals 16 residues. The germline V gene has CDR1 SNHLY and CDR2 FYNNEI. In DNA form, the CDR3 reads TGTGCCAGCAGTGAAGCAATGACAGGGTTGGGGCAGCCCCAGCATTTT. The encoded protein is CASSEAMTGLGQPQHF.

J is TRBJ2-7 and V is TRBV7-3, with 8 bases that match TRBD2. There are 13 residues in the CDR3. Germline V gene lookup returns CDR1 SGHTA and CDR2 FQGTGA. Trimming cost V 3 bases and J 3 bases; bases outside gene matches: 1. CDR3 region: CASSFTSGYEQYF. Here the CDR3 DNA reads TGTGCCAGCAGCTTTACTAGCGGCTACGAGCAGTACTTC.

This clone was seen only a few times. This rearrangement joins TRBV7-9 to TRBJ1-1, with D uncertain. This CDR3 spans 13 amino acids. CDR1 and CDR2 from the germline V gene are SEHNR and FQNEAQ (reference sequence). V shed 7 bases and J shed 4 bases, with 13 bases lying between them. The CDR3 here is CASTRGGFTEAFF. As DNA, the CDR3 is TGTGCCAGCACCCGAGGAGGGTTCACTGAAGCTTTCTTT.

The chain employs TRBV7-2 and TRBJ2-3, with a weak D call TRBD1 (6 bases). The CDR3 sequence is 16 residues long. Trimming pared 1 base from V and 2 bases from J, leaving 13 bases between. Per germline, CDR1 SGHTA and CDR2 FQGNSA. CDR3: CASSLVGGSFTDTQYF. The CDR3 nucleotides are TGTGCCAGCAGCTTAGTTGGGGGCTCTTTCACAGATACGCAGTATTTT.

The chain combines TRBV30 with TRBJ2-5; 7 bases align to TRBD2. Trimming cost V 1 base and J 1 base; bases outside gene matches: 3. The CDR3 totals 14 residues. Germline-derived CDR1 and CDR2 are GTSNPN and SVGIG (reference sequence). As DNA, the CDR3 is TGTGCCTGGAGTGGGGGGGGGACCCAAGAGACCCAGTACTTC. It specifies CAWSGGGTQETQYF.